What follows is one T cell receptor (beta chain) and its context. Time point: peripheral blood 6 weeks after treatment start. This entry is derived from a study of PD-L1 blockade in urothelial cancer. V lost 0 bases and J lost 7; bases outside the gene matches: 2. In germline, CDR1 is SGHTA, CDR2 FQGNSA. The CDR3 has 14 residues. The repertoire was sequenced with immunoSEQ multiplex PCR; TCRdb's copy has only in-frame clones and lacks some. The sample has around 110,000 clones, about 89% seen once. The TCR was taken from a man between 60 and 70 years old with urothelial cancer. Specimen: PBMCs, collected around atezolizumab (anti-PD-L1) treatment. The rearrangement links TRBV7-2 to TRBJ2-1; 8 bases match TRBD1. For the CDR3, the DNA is TGTGCCAGCAGCTTAGCAACAGGGGGGAATGAGCAGTTCTTC. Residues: CASSLATGGNEQFF.